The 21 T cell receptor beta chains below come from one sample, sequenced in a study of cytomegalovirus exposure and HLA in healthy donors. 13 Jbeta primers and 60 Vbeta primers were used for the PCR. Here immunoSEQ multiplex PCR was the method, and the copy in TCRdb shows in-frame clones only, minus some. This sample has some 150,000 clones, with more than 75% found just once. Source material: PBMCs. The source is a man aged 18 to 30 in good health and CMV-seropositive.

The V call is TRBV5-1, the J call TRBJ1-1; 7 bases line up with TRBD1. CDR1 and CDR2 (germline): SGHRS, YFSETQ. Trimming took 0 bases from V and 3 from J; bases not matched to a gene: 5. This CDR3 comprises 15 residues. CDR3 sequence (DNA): TGCGCCAGCAGCTTGGTTGCAGGGGGAGACACTGAAGCTTTCTTT. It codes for CASSLVAGGDTEAFF.

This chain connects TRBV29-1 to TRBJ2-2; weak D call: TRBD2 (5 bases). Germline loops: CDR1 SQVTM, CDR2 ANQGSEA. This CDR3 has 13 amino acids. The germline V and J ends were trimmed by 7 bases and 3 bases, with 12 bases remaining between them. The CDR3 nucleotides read TGCAGCGCCGCGCGGGTTGACACCGGGGAGCTGTTTTTT. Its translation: CSAARVDTGELFF.

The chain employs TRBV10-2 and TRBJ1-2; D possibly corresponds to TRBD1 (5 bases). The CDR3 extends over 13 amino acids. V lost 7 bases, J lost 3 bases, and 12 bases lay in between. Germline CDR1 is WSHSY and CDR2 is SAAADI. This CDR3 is CASTQQVYYGYTF. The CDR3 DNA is TGCGCCAGCACGCAACAGGTTTACTATGGCTACACCTTC.

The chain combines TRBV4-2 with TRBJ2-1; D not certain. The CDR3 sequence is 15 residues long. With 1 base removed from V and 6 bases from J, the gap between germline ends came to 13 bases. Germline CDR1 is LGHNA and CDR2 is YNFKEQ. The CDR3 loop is CASSQAHGLRNEQFF. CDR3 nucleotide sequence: TGTGCCAGCAGCCAAGCCCACGGGTTGCGCAATGAGCAGTTCTTC.

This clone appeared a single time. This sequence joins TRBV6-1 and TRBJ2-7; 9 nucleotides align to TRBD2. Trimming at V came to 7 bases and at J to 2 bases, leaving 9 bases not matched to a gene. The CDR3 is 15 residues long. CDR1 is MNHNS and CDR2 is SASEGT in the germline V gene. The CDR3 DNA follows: TGTGCCAGCAAGATATTGGGGACTAGCCCCTACGAGCAGTACTTC. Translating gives CASKILGTSPYEQYF.

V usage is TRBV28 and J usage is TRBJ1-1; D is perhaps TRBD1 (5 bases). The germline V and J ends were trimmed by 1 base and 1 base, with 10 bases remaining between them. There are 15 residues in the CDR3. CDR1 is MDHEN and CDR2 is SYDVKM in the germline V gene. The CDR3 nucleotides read TGTGCCAGCAGTTTATCCCAGGGTGGGAACACTGAAGCTTTCTTT. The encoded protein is CASSLSQGGNTEAFF. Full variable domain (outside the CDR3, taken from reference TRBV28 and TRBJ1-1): DVKVTQSSRYLVKRTGEKVFLECVQDMDHENMFWYRQDPGLGLRLIYFSYDVKMKEKGDIPEGYSVSREKKERFSLILESASTNQTSMYLCASSLSQGGNTEAFFGQGTRLTVV.

CDR3 bases: TGTGCCAGCTCAGCTCGAGTCGGGGAGGGCGAGCAGTACTTC. Amino acids: CASSARVGEGEQYF. This chain joins TRBV5-4 and TRBJ2-7; TRBD2 matches at 7 bases. CDR3 length: 14 amino acids. The ends lost 7 bases at V and 6 bases at J; junction bases unmatched: 13. Germline lookup yields CDR1 SGHNT and CDR2 YYREEE (reference sequence).

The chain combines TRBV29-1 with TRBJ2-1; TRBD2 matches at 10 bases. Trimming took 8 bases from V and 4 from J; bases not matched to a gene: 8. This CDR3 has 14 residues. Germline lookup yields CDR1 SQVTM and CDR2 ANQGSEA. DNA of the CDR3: TGCAGCACAAGGCGGACTAGCGGTTACAATGAGCAGTTCTTC. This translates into CSTRRTSGYNEQFF.

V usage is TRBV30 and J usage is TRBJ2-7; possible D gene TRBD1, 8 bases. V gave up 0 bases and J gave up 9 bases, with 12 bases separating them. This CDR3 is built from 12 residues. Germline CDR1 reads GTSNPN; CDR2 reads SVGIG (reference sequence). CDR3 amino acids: CAWSVQGGSQYF. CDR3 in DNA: TGTGCCTGGAGTGTACAGGGGGGGTCGCAGTACTTC.

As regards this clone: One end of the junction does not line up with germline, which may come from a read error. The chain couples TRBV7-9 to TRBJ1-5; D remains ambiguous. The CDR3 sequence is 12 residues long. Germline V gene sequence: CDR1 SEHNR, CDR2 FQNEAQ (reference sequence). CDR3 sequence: CSSSFSSQPQHF. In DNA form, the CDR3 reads TGTTCCAGCAGCTTTTCGTCTCAGCCCCAGCATTTT.

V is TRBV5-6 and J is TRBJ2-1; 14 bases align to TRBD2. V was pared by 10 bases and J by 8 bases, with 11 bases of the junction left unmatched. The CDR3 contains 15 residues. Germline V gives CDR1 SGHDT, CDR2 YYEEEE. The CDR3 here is CAAGLAGAGRDEQFF. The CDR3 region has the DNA TGTGCCGCGGGACTAGCGGGAGCCGGGAGGGATGAGCAGTTCTTC.

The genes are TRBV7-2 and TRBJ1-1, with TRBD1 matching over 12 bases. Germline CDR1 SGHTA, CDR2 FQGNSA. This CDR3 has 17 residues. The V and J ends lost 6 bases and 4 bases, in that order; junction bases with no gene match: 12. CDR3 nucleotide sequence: TGTGCCAGCAGACGGGACAGGGGGCGCCTGACCGGCACTGAAGCTTTCTTT. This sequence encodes CASRRDRGRLTGTEAFF.

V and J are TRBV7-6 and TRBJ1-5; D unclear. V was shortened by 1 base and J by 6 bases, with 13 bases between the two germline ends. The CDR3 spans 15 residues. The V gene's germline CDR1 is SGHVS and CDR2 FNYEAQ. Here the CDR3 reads CASSLESGVSQPQHF. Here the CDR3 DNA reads TGTGCCAGCAGCTTAGAAAGCGGGGTGAGTCAGCCCCAGCATTTT. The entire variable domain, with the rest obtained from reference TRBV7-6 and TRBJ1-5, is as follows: GAGVSQSPRYKVTKRGQDVALRCDPISGHVSLYWYRQALGQGPEFLTYFNYEAQQDKSGLPNDRFSAERPEGSISTLTIQRTEQRDSAMYRCASSLESGVSQPQHFGDGTRLSIL.

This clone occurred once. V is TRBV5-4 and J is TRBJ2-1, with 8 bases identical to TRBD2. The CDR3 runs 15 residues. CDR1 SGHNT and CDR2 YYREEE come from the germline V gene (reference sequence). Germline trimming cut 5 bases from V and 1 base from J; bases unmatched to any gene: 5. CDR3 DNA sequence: TGTGCCAGCAGTCCAGCGGGAGTATCCTACAATGAGCAGTTCTTC. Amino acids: CASSPAGVSYNEQFF.

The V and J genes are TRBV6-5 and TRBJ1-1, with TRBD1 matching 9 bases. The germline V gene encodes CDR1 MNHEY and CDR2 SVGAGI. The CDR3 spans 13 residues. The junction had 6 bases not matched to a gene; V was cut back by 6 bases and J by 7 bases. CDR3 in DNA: TGTGCCAGCAGGGCCGGACAGGGGATTGAAGCTTTCTTT. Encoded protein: CASRAGQGIEAFF.

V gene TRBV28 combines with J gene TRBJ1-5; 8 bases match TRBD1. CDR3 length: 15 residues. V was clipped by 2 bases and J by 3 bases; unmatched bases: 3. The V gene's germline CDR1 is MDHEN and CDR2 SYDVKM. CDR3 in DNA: TGTGCCAGCAGTTTACAGGACAGGGTCAATCAGCCCCAGCATTTT. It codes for CASSLQDRVNQPQHF. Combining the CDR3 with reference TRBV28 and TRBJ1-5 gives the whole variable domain DVKVTQSSRYLVKRTGEKVFLECVQDMDHENMFWYRQDPGLGLRLIYFSYDVKMKEKGDIPEGYSVSREKKERFSLILESASTNQTSMYLCASSLQDRVNQPQHFGDGTRLSIL.

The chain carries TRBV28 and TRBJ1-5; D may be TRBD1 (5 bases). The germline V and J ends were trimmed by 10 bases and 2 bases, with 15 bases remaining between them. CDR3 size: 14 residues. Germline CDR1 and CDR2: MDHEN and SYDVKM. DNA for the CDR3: TGTGCCACAGGGCTCGGAAGGGGCAATCAGCCCCAGCATTTT. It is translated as CATGLGRGNQPQHF.

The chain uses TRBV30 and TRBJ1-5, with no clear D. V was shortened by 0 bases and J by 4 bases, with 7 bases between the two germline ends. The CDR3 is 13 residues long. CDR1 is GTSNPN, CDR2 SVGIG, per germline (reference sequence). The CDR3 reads CAWSVQTNQPQHF. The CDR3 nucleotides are TGTGCCTGGAGTGTGCAGACAAATCAGCCCCAGCATTTT.

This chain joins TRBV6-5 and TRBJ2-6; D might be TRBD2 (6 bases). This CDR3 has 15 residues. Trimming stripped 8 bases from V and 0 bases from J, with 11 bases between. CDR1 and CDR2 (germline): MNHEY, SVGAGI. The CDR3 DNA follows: TGTGCCAGCCGGACCGGGGGCTCTGGGGCCAACGTCCTGACTTTC. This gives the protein CASRTGGSGANVLTF.

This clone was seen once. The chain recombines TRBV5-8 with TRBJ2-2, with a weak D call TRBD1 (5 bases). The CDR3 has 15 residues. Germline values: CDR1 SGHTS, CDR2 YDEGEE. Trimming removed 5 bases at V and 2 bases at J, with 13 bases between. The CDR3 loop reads CASRLRQLNTGELFF. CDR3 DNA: TGTGCCAGCAGACTGAGACAGCTTAACACCGGGGAGCTGTTTTTT.

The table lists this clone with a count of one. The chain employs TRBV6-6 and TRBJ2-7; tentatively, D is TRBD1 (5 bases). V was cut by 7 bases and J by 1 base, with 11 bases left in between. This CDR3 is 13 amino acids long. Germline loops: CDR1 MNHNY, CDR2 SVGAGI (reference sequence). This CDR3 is CASNLDTSYEQYF. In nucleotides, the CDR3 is TGTGCCAGCAACCTGGACACATCCTACGAGCAGTACTTC.